Only a few counts were recorded for the clone carrying this TCR beta chain. The antigen is undetermined. The data were taken from a study of beta chain features in type 1 diabetes. Study-wide points: A definitive answer on HLA type influencing TCRB rearrangement was not reached here. In every one of the four CD4+ subsets, TCRB CDR3s were moderately but significantly shorter in Type 1 diabetes patients.

The CDR3 is 13 residues long. The germline V and J ends were trimmed by 5 bases and 5 bases, with 12 bases remaining between them. Germline-derived CDR1 and CDR2 are SGHTA and FQGTGA. Expressed TCRB transcripts were sequenced because the entire RNA isolate underwent reverse transcription. Sequenced by immunoSEQ multiplex PCR; TCRdb stores in-frame clones only, minus some. Among about 160,000 clones listed, roughly 8% were seen once. This TCR was sampled from a woman aged 40 to 50 with type 1 diabetes. The chain couples TRBV7-3 to TRBJ1-1, with a weak D call TRBD1 (5 bases). The sequenced sample was central memory CD4+ T cells from blood. As DNA, the CDR3 is TGTGCCAGCAGCGTTAACAAGGGGACTGAAGCTTTCTTT. Encoded protein: CASSVNKGTEAFF.